This T cell receptor (beta chain) is from a study of human T cells and chemical hapten exposure. V gave up 4 bases and J gave up 9 bases, with 13 bases separating them. The CDR3 totals 12 residues. Germline V gene sequence: CDR1 SGDLS, CDR2 YYNGEE. TCRdb fed the RACE reads into MiXCR, producing one record per CDR3 protein. The profile shows 270,000 or so distinct CDR3 sequences, roughly 8% of them singletons. This clonotype has more than one count but fewer than ten. The time point denotes: pre-sensitization, week 0. Treatment described: therapeutic diphenylcyclopropenone sensitization with weekly scalp DPC.

The clonotype was recovered from a man aged 18-30 years with alopecia areata. Some clones in this sample may be carry-over from other donors' samples. Here the sequenced sample was whole blood, taken in connection with sensitization to the hapten diphenylcyclopropenone (DPC). J is TRBJ1-1 and V is TRBV9, with D perhaps matching TRBD1 (5 bases). The CDR3 sequence: CASSNTGTQAFF. In nucleotides, the CDR3 is TGTGCCAGCAGCAACACAGGAACCCAAGCTTTCTTT.